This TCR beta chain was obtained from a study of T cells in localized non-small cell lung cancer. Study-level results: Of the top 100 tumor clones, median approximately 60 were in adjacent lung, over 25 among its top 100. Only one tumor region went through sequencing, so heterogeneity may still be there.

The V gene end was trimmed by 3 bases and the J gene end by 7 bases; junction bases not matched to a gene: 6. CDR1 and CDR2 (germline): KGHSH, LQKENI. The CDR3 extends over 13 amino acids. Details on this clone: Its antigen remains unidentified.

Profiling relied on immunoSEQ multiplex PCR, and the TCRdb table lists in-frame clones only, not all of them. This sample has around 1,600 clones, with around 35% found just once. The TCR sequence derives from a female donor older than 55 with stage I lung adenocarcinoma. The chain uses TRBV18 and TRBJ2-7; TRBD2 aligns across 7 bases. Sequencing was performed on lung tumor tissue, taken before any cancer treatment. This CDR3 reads CASSPNGLGEQYF. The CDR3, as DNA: TGTGCCAGCTCACCGAATGGACTAGGGGAGCAGTACTTC.